Listed below are T cell receptor beta chains from one sample, sequenced in a study of CD8 T cells in ankylosing spondylitis. TCRdb re-called the 5' RACE reads with MiXCR, one entry per CDR3 protein. The table has 250,000 to 300,000 distinct CDR3 sequences, approximately 20% seen once. The source material was blood, either unsorted or a sorted T cell fraction (not recorded which). Receptor source: a male donor with ankylosing spondylitis or in good health (not recorded which). Both conserved end residues are part of each CDR3. A D gene is named only where the DNA matches it firmly. A clone size is listed for some rows: how often the clone was seen (once, few, many), or a class if it is expanded.

D	size	V	J	CDR3	DNA
NA	few	TRBV20-1	TRBJ2-3	CSAIPPGTDTQYF	TGCAGTGCTATCCCCCCCGGCACAGATACGCAGTATTTT
TRBD1	few	TRBV12-3/TRBV12-4	TRBJ1-1	CASTRTGGLGTEAFF	TGTGCCAGCACCCGGACAGGGGGCTTGGGAACTGAAGCTTTCTTT
NA	few	TRBV29-1	TRBJ2-1	CSVEVPLRTSYNEQFF	TGCAGCGTTGAAGTCCCTCTCAGGACTTCCTACAATGAGCAGTTCTTC
TRBD1	NA	TRBV18	TRBJ2-5	CASSPETGFETQYF	TGTGCCAGCTCACCCGAGACAGGGTTTGAGACCCAGTACTTC
TRBD1	few	TRBV5-1	TRBJ2-5	CASSFGQGISQETQYF	TGCGCCAGCAGCTTCGGACAGGGGATCTCTCAAGAGACCCAGTACTTC
NA	NA	TRBV6-5	TRBJ2-5	CASSYLGIQETQYF	TGTGCCAGCAGTTACCTGGGTATCCAAGAGACCCAGTACTTC
NA	few	TRBV7-2	TRBJ2-3	CASSPGPSPDTQYF	TGTGCCAGCAGCCCCGGACCATCCCCGGATACGCAGTATTTT
TRBD1	many	TRBV27	TRBJ2-3	CASRSGGAPFTDTQYF	TGTGCCAGCAGATCAGGGGGCGCACCCTTCACAGATACGCAGTATTTT
TRBD2	NA	TRBV5-1	TRBJ2-2	CASSLELAANTGELFF	TGCGCCAGCAGCTTGGAACTAGCGGCGAACACCGGGGAGCTGTTTTTT
TRBD1	NA	TRBV28	TRBJ1-2	CASSPDRGVYGYTF	TGTGCCAGCAGTCCGGACAGGGGTGTCTATGGCTACACCTTC
NA	NA	TRBV5-1	TRBJ2-2	CASSFGHANTGELFF	TGCGCCAGCAGCTTCGGTCACGCGAACACCGGGGAGCTGTTTTTT
TRBD1	many	TRBV12-3/TRBV12-4	TRBJ1-1	CASRAQGARTEAFF	TGTGCCAGCAGAGCACAGGGGGCCCGCACTGAAGCTTTCTTT
TRBD2	NA	TRBV6-5	TRBJ2-3	CASSSLAGVPGTDTQYF	TGTGCCAGCAGCTCCTTAGCGGGAGTCCCGGGGACAGATACGCAGTATTTT
TRBD2	NA	TRBV20-1	TRBJ2-1	CSASPSGRANNEQFF	TGCAGTGCTTCCCCAAGCGGGAGGGCCAACAATGAGCAGTTCTTC
NA	NA	TRBV3-1	TRBJ2-5	CASSPGLLEETQYF	TGTGCCAGCAGCCCAGGCCTCCTGGAAGAGACCCAGTACTTC
NA	NA	TRBV30	TRBJ2-2	CAWSGGPGELFF	TGTGCCTGGAGTGGGGGACCCGGGGAGCTGTTTTTT
NA	few	TRBV29-1	TRBJ2-2	CSVEEDLYTGELFF	TGCAGCGTTGAAGAGGACTTGTACACCGGGGAGCTGTTTTTT
NA	NA	TRBV10-3	TRBJ2-1	CAISERGELNEQFF	TGTGCCATCAGTGAGCGGGGTGAACTCAATGAGCAGTTCTTC
TRBD1	NA	TRBV10-3	TRBJ2-3	CAISEPGQGAGDTQYF	TGTGCCATCAGTGAGCCCGGACAGGGGGCGGGGGATACGCAGTATTTT
TRBD2	few	TRBV20-1	TRBJ2-3	CSARDIRLAGGPTSTQYF	TGCAGTGCTAGAGACATTCGTCTAGCGGGAGGGCCGACGAGTACGCAGTATTTT
NA	NA	TRBV27	TRBJ2-1	CASSWANEQFF	TGTGCCAGCAGTTGGGCGAATGAGCAGTTCTTC
NA	many	TRBV5-1	TRBJ2-3	CASSPPGADTQYF	TGTGCCAGCAGCCCTCCAGGGGCAGATACGCAGTATTTT
TRBD1	NA	TRBV12-3/TRBV12-4	TRBJ1-1	CASSFGTGSSEAFF	TGTGCCAGCAGTTTCGGGACAGGGAGTAGTGAAGCTTTCTTT
NA	many	TRBV12-3/TRBV12-4	TRBJ1-2	CASSLSGDPGYTF	TGTGCCAGCAGTTTGAGCGGGGATCCTGGCTACACCTTC
NA	NA	TRBV6-1	TRBJ1-5	CASSGTHSNQPQHF	TGTGCCAGCAGTGGGACCCATAGCAATCAGCCCCAGCATTTT
TRBD1	many	TRBV5-1	TRBJ1-2	CASSTGTDYGYTF	TGCGCCAGCAGCACCGGGACAGACTATGGCTACACCTTC
NA	NA	TRBV10-3	TRBJ1-1	CAISVEGETEAFF	TGTGCCATCAGTGTCGAGGGGGAGACTGAAGCTTTCTTT
NA	NA	TRBV20-1	TRBJ1-4	CSARGLWGINEKLFF	TGCAGTGCTAGGGGGTTGTGGGGGATTAATGAAAAACTGTTTTTT
TRBD2	few	TRBV7-8	TRBJ2-3	CASSLSLAGGLMRADTQYF	TGTGCCAGCAGCTTAAGCCTAGCGGGGGGGCTCATGCGGGCCGATACGCAGTATTTT
NA	many	TRBV12-3/TRBV12-4	TRBJ2-3	CASSLGQGILSTDTQYF	TGTGCCAGCAGTTTAGGTCAGGGCATCCTTAGCACAGATACGCAGTATTTT
TRBD1	NA	TRBV19	TRBJ2-1	CASSILPPGQGAYNEQFF	TGTGCCAGTAGTATCCTACCACCGGGACAGGGGGCCTACAATGAGCAGTTCTTC
NA	NA	TRBV4-2	TRBJ1-5	CASSQDRDSRVSNQPQHF	TGTGCCAGCAGCCAAGATCGTGACAGCAGGGTTAGCAATCAGCCCCAGCATTTT
NA	NA	TRBV7-2	TRBJ2-1	CASSLVHSLGNEQFF	TGTGCCAGCAGCCTCGTTCACAGCTTGGGGAATGAGCAGTTCTTC
TRBD1	NA	TRBV6-5	TRBJ2-1	CASSYSAGTGHNEQFF	TGTGCCAGCAGTTACTCGGCCGGGACAGGGCACAATGAGCAGTTCTTC
TRBD1	few	TRBV15	TRBJ1-5	CATSRGTGQHANQPQHF	TGTGCCACCAGCAGAGGGACGGGACAGCACGCCAATCAGCCCCAGCATTTT
TRBD2	few	TRBV5-5	TRBJ2-1	CASTNSGSSYNEQFF	TGTGCCAGCACGAATAGCGGGAGCTCCTACAATGAGCAGTTCTTC
TRBD1	few	TRBV27	TRBJ2-1	CASREATGRNEQFF	TGTGCCAGCAGAGAGGCGACAGGGCGCAATGAGCAGTTCTTC
NA	few	TRBV12-3/TRBV12-4	TRBJ2-3	CASSLVAAIDTQYF	TGTGCCAGCAGTTTAGTGGCGGCGATAGATACGCAGTATTTT
NA	NA	TRBV20-1	TRBJ2-1	CSARDAWGNEQFF	TGCAGTGCTAGAGATGCGTGGGGCAATGAGCAGTTCTTC
NA	NA	TRBV6-4	TRBJ2-4	CASSVGGTQKHIQYF	TGTGCCAGCAGTGTAGGCGGTACCCAAAAACACATTCAGTACTTC
TRBD2	NA	TRBV5-1	TRBJ2-2	CASSAPSGRATGELFF	TGCGCCAGCAGCGCCCCGAGCGGGAGGGCCACCGGGGAGCTGTTTTTT